Detailed here is one TCR beta chain. What it binds is unknown. This entry is derived from a study of shared clonotypes between healthy human individuals. Study-wide findings and caveats: Having only a few donors restricted how much genetic and exposure-history diversity was captured.

The deep-level immunoSEQ assay was used. Ten immunoSEQ deep assay plates held the unsorted PBMC DNA. Authors' data handling: Junction-only immunoSEQ sequences carried no quality scores, so filtering differed. Sequencing used immunoSEQ multiplex PCR; TCRdb keeps in-frame clones, though not all of them. For V, J and clone size, that table is used; D and trimming come from the DNA. Among 400,000 to 600,000 clones, about three quarters were seen once, and the ten largest hold 12%. The germline V and J ends were trimmed by 3 bases and 5 bases, with 7 bases remaining between them. This CDR3 spans 11 amino acids. Germline assignment: CDR1 DFQATT and CDR2 SNEGSKA (reference sequence).

The genes are TRBV20-1 and TRBJ2-5; D not certain. The receptor comes from a woman between 40 and 50 years old in good health. Some clones in this sample may be carry-over from other donors' samples. The specimen was PBMCs. The CDR3 coding sequence is TGCAGTGCTAGTTCCCGGGAGACCCAGTACTTC. As protein: CSASSRETQYF.